The rows below give T cell receptor beta chains drawn from one sample of a study of T cell repertoires in cytomegalovirus infection. TCRdb fed the reads into MiXCR, producing one record per CDR3 protein. Of some 800,000 distinct CDR3 sequences detected, just under 30% appear once; the ten largest clones hold about an eighth. The antigens for these receptors are not known. The sequenced sample was cultured CD8+ T cells from PBMCs, obtained from culture after CMV antigen stimulation. These receptors originate from a human donor in good health (CMV status not recorded). Some clones in this sample may be carry-over from other donors' samples. Each CDR3 is given with its conserved first and last residue. Fields, in order: clone size, V gene, D gene, J gene, CDR3 protein, CDR3 DNA. A D gene is named only where the DNA matches it firmly. Size is omitted from some rows. Given values are once, few, many or a class for expanded clones.

abundance: few; v_gene: TRBV19; d_gene: TRBD1; j_gene: TRBJ1-2; CDR3aa: CASTPGQGTLYGYTF; CDR3nt: TGTGCCAGTACCCCAGGACAGGGGACTCTCTATGGCTACACCTTC
abundance: -; v_gene: TRBV7-6; d_gene: TRBD2; j_gene: TRBJ2-3; CDR3aa: CASSLVVGGGADTQYF; CDR3nt: TGTGCCAGCAGCTTAGTGGTTGGCGGGGGGGCAGATACGCAGTATTTT
abundance: -; v_gene: TRBV20-1; d_gene: TRBD2; j_gene: TRBJ2-7; CDR3aa: CSARDGLAAYEQYF; CDR3nt: TGCAGTGCTAGAGACGGACTAGCGGCCTACGAGCAGTACTTC
abundance: few; v_gene: TRBV4-1; d_gene: TRBD1; j_gene: TRBJ1-5; CDR3aa: CASSLNPGQGLDQPQHF; CDR3nt: TGCGCCAGCAGCCTCAACCCAGGACAGGGGCTAGATCAGCCCCAGCATTTT
abundance: -; v_gene: TRBV2; d_gene: -; j_gene: TRBJ1-3; CDR3aa: CASSEALNSGSGNTIYF; CDR3nt: TGTGCCAGCAGTGAAGCGCTTAACAGCGGATCTGGAAACACCATATATTTT
abundance: many; v_gene: TRBV7-9; d_gene: -; j_gene: TRBJ2-5; CDR3aa: CASSHRGGRVYQETQYF; CDR3nt: TGTGCCAGCAGCCACCGGGGCGGCAGGGTCTACCAAGAGACCCAGTACTTC
abundance: -; v_gene: TRBV6-2/TRBV6-3; d_gene: -; j_gene: TRBJ2-5; CDR3aa: CASRTPGGETQYF; CDR3nt: TGTGCCAGCAGGACCCCCGGCGGGGAGACCCAGTACTTC
abundance: -; v_gene: TRBV11-2; d_gene: -; j_gene: TRBJ2-2; CDR3aa: CASSLGPLSGELFF; CDR3nt: TGTGCCAGCAGCTTAGGCCCTTTATCCGGGGAGCTGTTTTTT
abundance: -; v_gene: TRBV19; d_gene: TRBD1; j_gene: TRBJ1-1; CDR3aa: CASIDPDRYPEAFF; CDR3nt: TGTGCCAGTATAGACCCGGACAGGTACCCTGAAGCTTTCTTT
abundance: -; v_gene: TRBV5-4; d_gene: -; j_gene: TRBJ1-4; CDR3aa: CASSLTPRTDYNEKLFF; CDR3nt: TGTGCCAGCAGCTTGACCCCCAGGACAGATTATAATGAAAAACTGTTTTTT
abundance: few; v_gene: TRBV12-3/TRBV12-4; d_gene: -; j_gene: TRBJ1-2; CDR3aa: CASTPGRPSIYGYTF; CDR3nt: TGTGCCAGCACCCCCGGGAGGCCGAGCATCTATGGCTACACCTTC
abundance: many; v_gene: TRBV7-8; d_gene: -; j_gene: TRBJ2-3; CDR3aa: CASSPRGDWDDTQYF; CDR3nt: TGTGCCAGCAGCCCTAGGGGGGACTGGGACGATACGCAGTATTTT
abundance: -; v_gene: TRBV2; d_gene: -; j_gene: TRBJ2-3; CDR3aa: CASSELGTDTQYF; CDR3nt: TGTGCCAGCAGTGAATTAGGCACAGATACGCAGTATTTT
abundance: -; v_gene: TRBV12-3/TRBV12-4; d_gene: TRBD1; j_gene: TRBJ1-6; CDR3aa: CASRDSRVRGINSPLHF; CDR3nt: TGTGCCAGCAGAGATAGCCGGGTCAGGGGGATTAATTCACCCCTCCACTTT
abundance: -; v_gene: TRBV20-1; d_gene: TRBD1; j_gene: TRBJ1-1; CDR3aa: CSARDLQGALNTEAFF; CDR3nt: TGCAGTGCTAGAGATCTCCAGGGGGCCTTGAACACTGAAGCTTTCTTT
abundance: -; v_gene: TRBV5-5; d_gene: -; j_gene: TRBJ1-1; CDR3aa: CASSRREVLTEAFF; CDR3nt: TGTGCCAGCAGCAGGAGGGAAGTACTTACTGAAGCTTTCTTT
abundance: few; v_gene: TRBV7-8; d_gene: TRBD1; j_gene: TRBJ2-3; CDR3aa: CASSSDREDTQYF; CDR3nt: TGTGCCAGCAGCTCAGACAGGGAAGATACGCAGTATTTT
abundance: -; v_gene: TRBV19; d_gene: TRBD2; j_gene: TRBJ2-1; CDR3aa: CASGNKLAGVYNEQFF; CDR3nt: TGTGCCAGTGGTAATAAGCTAGCGGGGGTGTACAATGAGCAGTTCTTC
abundance: -; v_gene: TRBV13; d_gene: -; j_gene: TRBJ2-1; CDR3aa: CASSSVGASYNEQFF; CDR3nt: TGTGCCAGCAGCTCCGTAGGGGCCTCCTACAATGAGCAGTTCTTC
abundance: -; v_gene: TRBV6-1; d_gene: -; j_gene: TRBJ2-7; CDR3aa: CASRTGLTYEQYF; CDR3nt: TGTGCCAGCAGGACGGGACTTACCTACGAGCAGTACTTC
abundance: -; v_gene: TRBV4-3; d_gene: -; j_gene: TRBJ1-2; CDR3aa: CASSQSRLGYTF; CDR3nt: TGCGCCAGCAGCCAATCGAGGCTCGGCTACACCTTC
abundance: few; v_gene: TRBV5-6; d_gene: -; j_gene: TRBJ2-7; CDR3aa: CASTSHRDEQYF; CDR3nt: TGTGCCAGCACTTCCCACAGGGACGAGCAGTACTTC
abundance: -; v_gene: TRBV25-1; d_gene: -; j_gene: TRBJ1-2; CDR3aa: CASSELETDYGYTF; CDR3nt: TGTGCCAGCAGTGAATTAGAGACAGACTATGGCTACACCTTC
abundance: few; v_gene: TRBV27; d_gene: -; j_gene: TRBJ1-1; CDR3aa: CASNQGTEAFF; CDR3nt: TGTGCCAGCAATCAGGGTACTGAAGCTTTCTTT
abundance: -; v_gene: TRBV12-3/TRBV12-4; d_gene: -; j_gene: TRBJ2-1; CDR3aa: CASRRNEQFF; CDR3nt: TGTGCCAGCAGAAGAAATGAGCAGTTCTTC
abundance: few; v_gene: TRBV7-9; d_gene: -; j_gene: TRBJ2-4; CDR3aa: CASSFTGKRNIQYF; CDR3nt: TGTGCCAGCAGCTTCACCGGGAAAAGAAACATTCAGTACTTC
abundance: few; v_gene: TRBV14; d_gene: TRBD2; j_gene: TRBJ2-3; CDR3aa: CASSQLAGASTDTQYF; CDR3nt: TGTGCCAGCAGCCAACTAGCGGGGGCTAGCACAGATACGCAGTATTTT
abundance: -; v_gene: TRBV6-6; d_gene: -; j_gene: TRBJ1-1; CDR3aa: CASSEPGALGTEAFF; CDR3nt: TGTGCCAGCAGTGAGCCGGGGGCGCTGGGCACTGAAGCTTTCTTT
abundance: few; v_gene: TRBV14; d_gene: -; j_gene: TRBJ1-2; CDR3aa: CASSHLVTYGYTF; CDR3nt: TGTGCCAGCAGCCATTTAGTCACCTATGGCTACACCTTC
abundance: few; v_gene: TRBV6-2/TRBV6-3; d_gene: -; j_gene: TRBJ2-2; CDR3aa: CASSYTGSLAGELFF; CDR3nt: TGTGCCAGCAGTTACACCGGGAGCCTAGCCGGGGAGCTGTTTTTT
abundance: many; v_gene: TRBV4-1; d_gene: TRBD1; j_gene: TRBJ1-2; CDR3aa: CASSQGDRANYGYTF; CDR3nt: TGCGCCAGCAGCCAAGGGGACAGGGCCAACTATGGCTACACCTTC
abundance: -; v_gene: TRBV6-8; d_gene: -; j_gene: TRBJ1-2; CDR3aa: CASSSEEGVIYGYTF; CDR3nt: TGTGCCAGCAGTTCAGAGGAGGGGGTGATCTATGGCTACACCTTC
abundance: many; v_gene: TRBV7-2; d_gene: -; j_gene: TRBJ2-7; CDR3aa: CASSGGVAVVREQYF; CDR3nt: TGTGCCAGCAGCGGAGGGGTCGCGGTGGTTCGCGAGCAGTACTTC
abundance: few; v_gene: TRBV6-1; d_gene: TRBD1; j_gene: TRBJ2-1; CDR3aa: CASSGRQGYHNEQFF; CDR3nt: TGTGCCAGCAGTGGTCGACAGGGGTATCACAATGAGCAGTTCTTC
abundance: -; v_gene: TRBV19; d_gene: -; j_gene: TRBJ2-1; CDR3aa: CASRLGYNEQFF; CDR3nt: TGTGCCAGTAGACTAGGCTACAATGAGCAGTTCTTC
abundance: -; v_gene: TRBV10-3; d_gene: -; j_gene: TRBJ2-1; CDR3aa: CAITPRTENEQFF; CDR3nt: TGTGCCATCACCCCTCGGACTGAAAATGAGCAGTTCTTC
abundance: -; v_gene: TRBV27; d_gene: TRBD1; j_gene: TRBJ1-6; CDR3aa: CASSTDRDGSYNSPLHF; CDR3nt: TGTGCCAGCAGTACCGACAGGGATGGCTCCTATAATTCACCCCTCCACTTT
abundance: few; v_gene: TRBV12-3/TRBV12-4; d_gene: -; j_gene: TRBJ1-5; CDR3aa: CASSLLQGFDQPQHF; CDR3nt: TGTGCCAGCAGTTTATTGCAGGGGTTCGATCAGCCCCAGCATTTT
abundance: -; v_gene: TRBV5-4; d_gene: TRBD2; j_gene: TRBJ2-1; CDR3aa: CASSFGLAGGPWNEQFF; CDR3nt: TGTGCCAGCAGCTTTGGACTAGCGGGGGGGCCTTGGAATGAGCAGTTCTTC
abundance: few; v_gene: TRBV12-3/TRBV12-4; d_gene: -; j_gene: TRBJ1-6; CDR3aa: CASSPPGPNYNSPLHF; CDR3nt: TGTGCCAGCAGTCCGCCGGGACCGAACTATAATTCACCCCTCCACTTT
abundance: few; v_gene: TRBV7-9; d_gene: TRBD1; j_gene: TRBJ1-4; CDR3aa: CASSYRQGVNEKLFF; CDR3nt: TGTGCCAGCAGCTACCGACAGGGCGTTAATGAAAAACTGTTTTTT
abundance: -; v_gene: TRBV6-6; d_gene: -; j_gene: TRBJ2-1; CDR3aa: CASSYYRDSSSYNEQFF; CDR3nt: TGTGCCAGCAGTTACTACCGGGACTCCTCATCCTACAATGAGCAGTTCTTC
abundance: many; v_gene: TRBV28; d_gene: TRBD1; j_gene: TRBJ1-2; CDR3aa: CASTLGTGWGGYTF; CDR3nt: TGTGCCAGCACCCTCGGGACAGGGTGGGGTGGCTACACCTTC
abundance: many; v_gene: TRBV12-3/TRBV12-4; d_gene: -; j_gene: TRBJ2-5; CDR3aa: CASSLESGETQYF; CDR3nt: TGTGCCAGCAGTTTGGAAAGCGGAGAGACCCAGTACTTC
abundance: few; v_gene: TRBV6-1; d_gene: -; j_gene: TRBJ1-6; CDR3aa: CAARRGEDSPLHF; CDR3nt: TGTGCAGCCAGGCGGGGTGAGGATTCACCCCTCCACTTT
abundance: -; v_gene: TRBV6-6; d_gene: -; j_gene: TRBJ1-5; CDR3aa: CASSYSWTDSNQPQHF; CDR3nt: TGTGCCAGCAGTTACTCGTGGACAGATAGCAATCAGCCCCAGCATTTT
abundance: -; v_gene: TRBV7-9; d_gene: -; j_gene: TRBJ1-4; CDR3aa: CASSLVARENEKLFF; CDR3nt: TGTGCCAGCAGCTTAGTAGCCAGGGAGAATGAAAAACTGTTTTTT
abundance: -; v_gene: TRBV10-3; d_gene: -; j_gene: TRBJ2-4; CDR3aa: CAISGGTDQKNIQYF; CDR3nt: TGTGCCATCAGTGGCGGGACAGACCAAAAAAACATTCAGTACTTC
abundance: once; v_gene: TRBV4-2; d_gene: TRBD1; j_gene: TRBJ2-3; CDR3aa: CASSVHRDSKADTQYF; CDR3nt: TGTGCCAGCAGCGTACACCGGGACAGTAAGGCAGATACGCAGTATTTT
abundance: many; v_gene: TRBV7-2; d_gene: -; j_gene: TRBJ1-1; CDR3aa: CASSLLGVGTEAFF; CDR3nt: TGTGCCAGCAGCTTACTGGGGGTCGGCACTGAAGCTTTCTTT
abundance: many; v_gene: TRBV12-3/TRBV12-4; d_gene: -; j_gene: TRBJ2-1; CDR3aa: CASSWVSHNEQFF; CDR3nt: TGTGCCAGCAGCTGGGTTTCCCACAATGAGCAGTTCTTC
abundance: -; v_gene: TRBV9; d_gene: -; j_gene: TRBJ2-2; CDR3aa: CASTLDGGTGELFF; CDR3nt: TGTGCCAGCACCCTGGACGGTGGCACCGGGGAGCTGTTTTTT